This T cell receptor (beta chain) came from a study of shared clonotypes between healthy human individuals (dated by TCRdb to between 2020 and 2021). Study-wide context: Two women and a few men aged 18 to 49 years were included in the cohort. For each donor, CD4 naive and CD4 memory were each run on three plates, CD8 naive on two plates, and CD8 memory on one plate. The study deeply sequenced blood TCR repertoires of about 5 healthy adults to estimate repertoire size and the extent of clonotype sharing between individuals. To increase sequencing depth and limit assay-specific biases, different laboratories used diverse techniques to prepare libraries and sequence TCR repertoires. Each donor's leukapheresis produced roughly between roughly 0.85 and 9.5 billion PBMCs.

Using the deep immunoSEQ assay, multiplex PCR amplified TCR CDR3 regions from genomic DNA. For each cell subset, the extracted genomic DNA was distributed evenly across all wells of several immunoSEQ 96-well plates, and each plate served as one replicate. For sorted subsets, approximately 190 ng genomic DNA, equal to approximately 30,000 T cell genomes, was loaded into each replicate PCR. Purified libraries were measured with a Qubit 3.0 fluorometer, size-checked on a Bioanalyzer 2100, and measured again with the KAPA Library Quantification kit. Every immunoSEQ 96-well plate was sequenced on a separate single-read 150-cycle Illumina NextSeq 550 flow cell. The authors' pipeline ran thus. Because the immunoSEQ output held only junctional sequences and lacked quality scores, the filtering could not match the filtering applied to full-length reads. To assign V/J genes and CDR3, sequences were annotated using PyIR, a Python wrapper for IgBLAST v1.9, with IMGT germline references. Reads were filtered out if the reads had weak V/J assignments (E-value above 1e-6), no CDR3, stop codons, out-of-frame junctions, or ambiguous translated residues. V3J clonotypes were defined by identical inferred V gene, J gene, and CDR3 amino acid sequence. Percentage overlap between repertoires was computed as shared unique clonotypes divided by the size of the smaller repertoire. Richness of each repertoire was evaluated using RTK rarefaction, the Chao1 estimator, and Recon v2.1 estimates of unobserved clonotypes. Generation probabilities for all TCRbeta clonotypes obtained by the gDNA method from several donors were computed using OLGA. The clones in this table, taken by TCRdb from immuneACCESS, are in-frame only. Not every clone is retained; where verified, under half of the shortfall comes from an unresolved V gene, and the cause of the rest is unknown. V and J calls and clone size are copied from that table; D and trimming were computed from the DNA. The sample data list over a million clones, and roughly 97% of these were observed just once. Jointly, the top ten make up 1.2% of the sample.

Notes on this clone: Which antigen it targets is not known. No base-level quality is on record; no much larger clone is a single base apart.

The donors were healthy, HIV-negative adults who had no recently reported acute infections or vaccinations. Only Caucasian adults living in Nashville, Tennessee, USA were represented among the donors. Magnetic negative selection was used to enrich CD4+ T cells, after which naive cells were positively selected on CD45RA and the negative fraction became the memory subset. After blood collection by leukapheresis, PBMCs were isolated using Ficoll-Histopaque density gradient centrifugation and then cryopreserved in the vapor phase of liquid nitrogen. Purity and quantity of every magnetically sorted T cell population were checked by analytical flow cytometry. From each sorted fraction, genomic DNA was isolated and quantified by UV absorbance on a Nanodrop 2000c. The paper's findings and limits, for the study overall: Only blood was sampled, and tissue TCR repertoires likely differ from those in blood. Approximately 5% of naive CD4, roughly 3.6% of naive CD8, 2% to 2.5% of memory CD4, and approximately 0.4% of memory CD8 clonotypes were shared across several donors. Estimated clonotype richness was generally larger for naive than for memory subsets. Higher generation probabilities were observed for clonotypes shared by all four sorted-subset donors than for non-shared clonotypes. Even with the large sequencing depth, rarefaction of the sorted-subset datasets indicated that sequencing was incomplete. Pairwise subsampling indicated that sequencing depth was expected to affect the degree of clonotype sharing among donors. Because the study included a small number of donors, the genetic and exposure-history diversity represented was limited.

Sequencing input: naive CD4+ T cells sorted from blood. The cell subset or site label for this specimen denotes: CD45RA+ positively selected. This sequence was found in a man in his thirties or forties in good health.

The nucleotides read TGTGCCAGCAGTCCCAGGGCCAACTATGGCTACACCTTC. This codes for CASSPRANYGYTF. This receptor chain uses TRBV2 and TRBJ1-2; a tentative D call is TRBD1 (5 bases match). The CDR3 measures 13 amino acids from cysteine to phenylalanine. Kept here is only the CDR3 DNA, which spans 39 bases and is read in frame from base 1. Trimming removed 5 bases from V and 2 bases from J, leaving 9 bases between the germline ends. The CDR1 and CDR2 encoded by the germline V gene are SNHLY and FYNNEI.